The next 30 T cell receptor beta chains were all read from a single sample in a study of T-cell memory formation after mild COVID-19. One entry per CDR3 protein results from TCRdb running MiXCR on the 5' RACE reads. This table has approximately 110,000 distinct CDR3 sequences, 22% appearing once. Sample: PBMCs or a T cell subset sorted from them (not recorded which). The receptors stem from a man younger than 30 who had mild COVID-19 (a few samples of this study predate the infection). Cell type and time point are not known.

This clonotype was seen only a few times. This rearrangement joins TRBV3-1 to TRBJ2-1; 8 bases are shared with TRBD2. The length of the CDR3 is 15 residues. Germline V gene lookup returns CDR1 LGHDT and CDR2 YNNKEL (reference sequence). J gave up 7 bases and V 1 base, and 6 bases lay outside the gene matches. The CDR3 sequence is CASSQGGGTGNEQFF. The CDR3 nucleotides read TGTGCCAGCAGCCAAGGCGGGGGGACCGGAAATGAGCAGTTCTTC.

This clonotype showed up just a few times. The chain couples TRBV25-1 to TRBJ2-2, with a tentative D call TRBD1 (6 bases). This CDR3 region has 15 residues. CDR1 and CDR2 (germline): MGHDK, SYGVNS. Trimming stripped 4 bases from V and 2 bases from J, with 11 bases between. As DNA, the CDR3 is TGTGCCAGCAGTGGAAACAGGGACAACACCGGGGAGCTGTTTTTT. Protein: CASSGNRDNTGELFF.

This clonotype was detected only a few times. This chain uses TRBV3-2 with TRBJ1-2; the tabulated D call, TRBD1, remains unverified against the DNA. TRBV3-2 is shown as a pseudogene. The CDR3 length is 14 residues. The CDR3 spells CASSATFGGYGYTF. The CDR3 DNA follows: TGTGCCAGCAGCGCCACTTTTGGGGGCTATGGCTACACCTTC.

The CDR3 sequence: CARAPGQDHSTDTQYF. The DNA for the CDR3 is TGTGCCAGAGCTCCAGGGCAGGACCACAGCACAGATACGCAGTATTTT. The rearrangement joins TRBV5-8 to TRBJ2-3; maybe TRBD1 (5 bases). Trimming shortened V by 8 bases and J by 0 bases, and 19 bases separated the two germline ends. Germline CDR1 SGHTS, CDR2 YDEGEE. The CDR3 is 16 amino acids.

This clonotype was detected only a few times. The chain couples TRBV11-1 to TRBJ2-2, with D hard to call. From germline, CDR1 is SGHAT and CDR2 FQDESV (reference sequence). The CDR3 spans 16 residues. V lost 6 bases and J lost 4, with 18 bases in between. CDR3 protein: CASRPPAVSSTGELFF. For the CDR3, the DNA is TGTGCCAGCAGACCTCCCGCAGTTTCGAGCACCGGGGAGCTGTTTTTT.

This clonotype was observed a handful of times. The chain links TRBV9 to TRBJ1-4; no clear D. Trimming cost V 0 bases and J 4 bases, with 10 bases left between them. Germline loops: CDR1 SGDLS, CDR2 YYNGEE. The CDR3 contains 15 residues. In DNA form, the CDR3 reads TGTGCCAGCAGCGTAGACTGGAGTAGTAATGAAAAACTGTTTTTT. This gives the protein CASSVDWSSNEKLFF.

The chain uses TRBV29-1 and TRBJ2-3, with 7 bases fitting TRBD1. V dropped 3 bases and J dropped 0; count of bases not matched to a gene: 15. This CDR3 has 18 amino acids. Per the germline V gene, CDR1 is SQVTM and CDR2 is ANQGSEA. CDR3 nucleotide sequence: TGCAGCGTTGAGGGGACCCGGACGGACAGGCAAAGCACAGATACGCAGTATTTT. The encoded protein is CSVEGTRTDRQSTDTQYF.

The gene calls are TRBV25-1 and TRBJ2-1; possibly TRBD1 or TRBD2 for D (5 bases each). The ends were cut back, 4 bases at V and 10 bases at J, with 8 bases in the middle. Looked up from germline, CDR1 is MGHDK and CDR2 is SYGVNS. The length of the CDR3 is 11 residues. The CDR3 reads CASSVGEEQFF. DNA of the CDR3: TGTGCCAGCAGTGTGGGGGAAGAGCAGTTCTTC.

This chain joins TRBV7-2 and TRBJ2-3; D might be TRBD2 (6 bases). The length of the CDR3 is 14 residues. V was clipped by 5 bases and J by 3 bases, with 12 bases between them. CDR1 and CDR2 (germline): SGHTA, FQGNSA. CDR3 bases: TGTGCCAGCAGCAAGGAGGGGCGGACAGATACGCAGTATTTT. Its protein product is CASSKEGRTDTQYF.

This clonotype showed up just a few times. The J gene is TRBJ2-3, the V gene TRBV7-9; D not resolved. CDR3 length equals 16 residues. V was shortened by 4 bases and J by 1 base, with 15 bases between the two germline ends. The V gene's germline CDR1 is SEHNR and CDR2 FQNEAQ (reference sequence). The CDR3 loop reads CASSSLDVLRTDTQYF. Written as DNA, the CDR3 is TGTGCCAGCAGCTCCCTAGACGTTCTTCGCACAGATACGCAGTATTTT.

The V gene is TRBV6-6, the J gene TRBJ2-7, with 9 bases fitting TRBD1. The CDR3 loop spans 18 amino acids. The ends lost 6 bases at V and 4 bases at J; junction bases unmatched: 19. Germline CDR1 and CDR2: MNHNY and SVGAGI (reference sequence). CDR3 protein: CASSPAPFRDRDLYEQYF. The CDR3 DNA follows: TGTGCCAGCAGCCCAGCGCCTTTTCGGGACAGGGACCTTTACGAGCAGTACTTC.

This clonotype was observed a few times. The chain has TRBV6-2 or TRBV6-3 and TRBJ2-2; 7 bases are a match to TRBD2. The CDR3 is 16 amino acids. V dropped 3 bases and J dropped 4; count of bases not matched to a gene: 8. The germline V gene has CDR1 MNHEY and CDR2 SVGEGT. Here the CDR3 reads CASSYSPTSVTGELFF. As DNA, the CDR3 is TGTGCCAGCAGTTATTCCCCCACTAGCGTCACCGGGGAGCTGTTTTTT.

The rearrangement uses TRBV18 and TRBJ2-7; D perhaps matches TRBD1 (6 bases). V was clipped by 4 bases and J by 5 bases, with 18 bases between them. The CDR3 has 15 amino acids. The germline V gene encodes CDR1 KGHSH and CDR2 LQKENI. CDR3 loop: CASSLTSGELDEQYF. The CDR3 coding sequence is TGTGCCAGCTCACTTACTTCAGGGGAATTGGACGAGCAGTACTTC.

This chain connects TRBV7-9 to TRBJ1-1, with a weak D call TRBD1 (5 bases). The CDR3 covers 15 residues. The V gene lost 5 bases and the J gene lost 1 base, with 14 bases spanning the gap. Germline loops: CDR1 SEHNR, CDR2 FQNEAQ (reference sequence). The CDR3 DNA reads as TGTGCCAGCAGCGGGTTGGGGGACGGGAACACTGAAGCTTTCTTT. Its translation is CASSGLGDGNTEAFF.

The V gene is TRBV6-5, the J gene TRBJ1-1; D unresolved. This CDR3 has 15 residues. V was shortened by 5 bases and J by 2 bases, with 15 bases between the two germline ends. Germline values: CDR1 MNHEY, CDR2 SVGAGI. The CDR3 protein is CASSRLPGINTEAFF. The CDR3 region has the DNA TGTGCCAGCAGTCGACTCCCGGGGATTAACACTGAAGCTTTCTTT.

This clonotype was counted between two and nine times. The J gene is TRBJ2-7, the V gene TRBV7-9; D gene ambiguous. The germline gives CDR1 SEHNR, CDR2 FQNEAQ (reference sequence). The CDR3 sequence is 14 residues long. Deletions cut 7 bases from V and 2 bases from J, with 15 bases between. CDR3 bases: TGTGCCAGCACCTCAAATTCAGCAACCTACGAGCAGTACTTC. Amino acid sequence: CASTSNSATYEQYF.

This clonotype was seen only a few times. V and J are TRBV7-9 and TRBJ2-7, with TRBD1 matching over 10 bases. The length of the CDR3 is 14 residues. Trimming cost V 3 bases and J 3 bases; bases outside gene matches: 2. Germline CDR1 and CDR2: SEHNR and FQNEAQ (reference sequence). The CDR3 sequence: CASSFGDRGYEQYF. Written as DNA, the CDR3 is TGTGCCAGCAGCTTCGGGGACAGGGGCTACGAGCAGTACTTC.

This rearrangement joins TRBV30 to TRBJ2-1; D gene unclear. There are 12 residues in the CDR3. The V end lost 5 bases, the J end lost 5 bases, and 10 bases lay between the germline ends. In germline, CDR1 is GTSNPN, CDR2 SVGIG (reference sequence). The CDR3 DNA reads TGTGCCTGGGACGGTGGGCACAATGAGCAGTTCTTC. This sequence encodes CAWDGGHNEQFF.

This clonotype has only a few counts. CDR3 DNA: TGTGCCAGCAGCGCCCGGGCCTACTCCTACAATGAGCAGTTCTTC. Translated: CASSARAYSYNEQFF. This chain joins TRBV7-3 and TRBJ2-1; D call uncertain. V lost 5 bases to trimming and J lost 0 bases, with 11 bases between them. The CDR3 is made up of 15 amino acids. Per germline, CDR1 SGHTA and CDR2 FQGTGA.

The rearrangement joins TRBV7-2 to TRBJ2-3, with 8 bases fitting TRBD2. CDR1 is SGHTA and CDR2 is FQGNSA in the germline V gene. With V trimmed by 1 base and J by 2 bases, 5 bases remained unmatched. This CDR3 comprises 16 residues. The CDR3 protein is CASSLEAGGPTDTQYF. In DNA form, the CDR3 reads TGTGCCAGCAGCTTAGAGGCGGGGGGCCCCACAGATACGCAGTATTTT.

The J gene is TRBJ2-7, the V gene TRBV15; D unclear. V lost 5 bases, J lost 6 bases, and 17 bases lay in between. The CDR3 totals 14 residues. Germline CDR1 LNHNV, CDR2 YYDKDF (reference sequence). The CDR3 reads CATSPGREGSEQYV. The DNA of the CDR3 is TGTGCCACCAGCCCCGGCCGAGAAGGGTCCGAGCAGTACGTC.

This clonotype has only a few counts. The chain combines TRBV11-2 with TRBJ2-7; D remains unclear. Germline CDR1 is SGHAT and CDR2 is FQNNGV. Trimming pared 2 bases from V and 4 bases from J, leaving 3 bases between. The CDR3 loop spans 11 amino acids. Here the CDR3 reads CASSLRYEQYF. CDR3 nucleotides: TGTGCCAGCAGCTTACGATACGAGCAGTACTTC.

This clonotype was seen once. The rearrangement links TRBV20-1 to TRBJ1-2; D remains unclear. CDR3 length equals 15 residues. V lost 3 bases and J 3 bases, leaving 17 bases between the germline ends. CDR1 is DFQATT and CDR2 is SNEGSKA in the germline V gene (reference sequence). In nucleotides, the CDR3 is TGCAGTGCTAGGAATAGGGAGGTTGGGTACTATGGCTACACCTTC. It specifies CSARNREVGYYGYTF.

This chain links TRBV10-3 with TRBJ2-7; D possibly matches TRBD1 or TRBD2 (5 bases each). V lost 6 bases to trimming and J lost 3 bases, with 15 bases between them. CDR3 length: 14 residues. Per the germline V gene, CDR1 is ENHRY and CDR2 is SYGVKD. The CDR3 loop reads CAISSGPGLYEQYF. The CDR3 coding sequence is TGTGCCATCAGCTCGGGACCGGGCCTCTACGAGCAGTACTTC.

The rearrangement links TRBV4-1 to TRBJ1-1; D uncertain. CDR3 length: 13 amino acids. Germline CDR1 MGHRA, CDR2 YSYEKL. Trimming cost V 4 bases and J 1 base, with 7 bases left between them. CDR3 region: CASSPRENTEAFF. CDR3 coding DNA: TGCGCCAGCAGCCCCCGGGAGAACACTGAAGCTTTCTTT.

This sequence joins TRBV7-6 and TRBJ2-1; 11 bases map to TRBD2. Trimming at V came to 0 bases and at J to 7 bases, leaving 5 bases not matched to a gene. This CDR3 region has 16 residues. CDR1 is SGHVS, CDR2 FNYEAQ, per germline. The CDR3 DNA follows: TGTGCCAGCAGCTTAGCGGCGGCTAGCGGGGGGAATGAGCAGTTCTTC. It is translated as CASSLAAASGGNEQFF.

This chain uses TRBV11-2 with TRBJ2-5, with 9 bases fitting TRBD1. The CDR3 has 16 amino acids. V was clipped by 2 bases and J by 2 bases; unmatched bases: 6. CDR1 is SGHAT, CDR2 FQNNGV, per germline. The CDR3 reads CASSLLTGGLQETQYF. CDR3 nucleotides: TGTGCCAGCAGCTTATTGACAGGGGGACTTCAAGAGACCCAGTACTTC.

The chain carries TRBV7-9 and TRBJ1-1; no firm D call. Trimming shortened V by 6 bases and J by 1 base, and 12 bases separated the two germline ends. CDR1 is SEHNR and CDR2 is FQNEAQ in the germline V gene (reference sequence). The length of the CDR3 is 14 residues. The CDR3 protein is CASRDGRQNTEAFF. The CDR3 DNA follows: TGTGCCAGCAGAGACGGACGGCAGAACACTGAAGCTTTCTTT.

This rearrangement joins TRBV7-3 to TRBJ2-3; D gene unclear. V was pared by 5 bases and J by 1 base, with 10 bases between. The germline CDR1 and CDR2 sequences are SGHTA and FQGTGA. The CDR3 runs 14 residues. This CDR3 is CASSEDGGTDTQYF. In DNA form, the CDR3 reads TGTGCCAGCAGCGAAGACGGTGGCACAGATACGCAGTATTTT.

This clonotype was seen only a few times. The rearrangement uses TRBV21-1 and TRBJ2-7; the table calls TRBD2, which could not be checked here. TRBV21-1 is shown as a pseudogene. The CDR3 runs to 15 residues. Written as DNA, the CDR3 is TGTGCCAGCAGCAAAACCGGGACTAGCGGGGACGAGCAGTACTTC. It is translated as CASSKTGTSGDEQYF.